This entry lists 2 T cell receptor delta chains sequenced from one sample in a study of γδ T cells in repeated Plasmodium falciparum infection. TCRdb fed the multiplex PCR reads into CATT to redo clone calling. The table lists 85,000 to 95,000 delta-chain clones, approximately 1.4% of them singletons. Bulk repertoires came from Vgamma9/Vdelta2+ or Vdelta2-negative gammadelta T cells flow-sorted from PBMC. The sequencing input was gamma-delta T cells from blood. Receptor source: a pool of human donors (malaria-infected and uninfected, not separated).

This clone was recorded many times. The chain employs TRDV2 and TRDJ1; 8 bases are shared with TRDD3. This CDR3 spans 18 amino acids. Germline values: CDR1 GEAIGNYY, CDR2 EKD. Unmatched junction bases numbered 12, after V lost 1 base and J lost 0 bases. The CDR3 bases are TGTGCCTGTGACACGGTACTGGGGGCCCCTCAGTACACCGATAAACTCATCTTT. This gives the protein CACDTVLGAPQYTDKLIF.

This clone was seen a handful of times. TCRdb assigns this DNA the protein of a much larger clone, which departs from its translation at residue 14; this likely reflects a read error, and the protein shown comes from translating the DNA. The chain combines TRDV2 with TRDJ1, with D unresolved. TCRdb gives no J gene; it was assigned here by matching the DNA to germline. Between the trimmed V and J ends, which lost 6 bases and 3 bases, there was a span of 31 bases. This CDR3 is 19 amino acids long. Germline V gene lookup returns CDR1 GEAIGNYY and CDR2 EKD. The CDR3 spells CACPLKTAHPANYADKLIF. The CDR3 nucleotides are TGTGCCTGTCCACTAAAGACGGCGCACCCCGCTAACTACGCCGATAAACTCATCTTT.